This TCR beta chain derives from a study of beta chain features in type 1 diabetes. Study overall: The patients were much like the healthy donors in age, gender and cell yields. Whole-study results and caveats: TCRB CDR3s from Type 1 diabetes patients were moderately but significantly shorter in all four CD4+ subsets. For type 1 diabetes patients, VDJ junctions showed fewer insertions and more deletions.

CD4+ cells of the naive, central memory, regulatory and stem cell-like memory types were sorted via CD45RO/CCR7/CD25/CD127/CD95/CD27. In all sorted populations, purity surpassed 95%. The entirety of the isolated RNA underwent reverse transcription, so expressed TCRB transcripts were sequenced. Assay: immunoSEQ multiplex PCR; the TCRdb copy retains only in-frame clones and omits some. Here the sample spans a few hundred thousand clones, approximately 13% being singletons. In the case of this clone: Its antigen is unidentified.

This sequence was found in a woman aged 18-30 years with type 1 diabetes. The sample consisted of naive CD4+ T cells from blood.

The CDR3 sequence: CASSTDKMNTEAFF. As DNA, the CDR3 is TGTGCCAGCAGTACGGACAAAATGAACACTGAAGCTTTCTTT. The V and J genes are TRBV2 and TRBJ1-1, with D possibly matching TRBD1 (5 bases). From germline, CDR1 is SNHLY and CDR2 FYNNEI. The CDR3 consists of 14 residues. The ends were cut back, 5 bases at V and 0 bases at J, with 10 bases in the middle.